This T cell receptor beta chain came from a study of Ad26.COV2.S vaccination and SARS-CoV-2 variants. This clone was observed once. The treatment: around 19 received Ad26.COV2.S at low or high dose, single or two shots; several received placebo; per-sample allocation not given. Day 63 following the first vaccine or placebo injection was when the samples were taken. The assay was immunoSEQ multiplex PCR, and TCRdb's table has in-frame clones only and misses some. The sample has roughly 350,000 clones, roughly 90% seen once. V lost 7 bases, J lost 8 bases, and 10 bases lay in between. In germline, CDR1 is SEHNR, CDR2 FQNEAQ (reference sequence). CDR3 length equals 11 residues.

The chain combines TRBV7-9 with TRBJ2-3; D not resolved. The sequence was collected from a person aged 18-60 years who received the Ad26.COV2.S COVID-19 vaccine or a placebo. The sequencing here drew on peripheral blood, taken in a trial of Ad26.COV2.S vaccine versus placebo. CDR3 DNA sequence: TGTGCCAGCACGCAGGCTGGTACGCAGTATTTT. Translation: CASTQAGTQYF.